One TCR beta chain is described in this entry. Antigen unknown. CDR3 size: 16 residues. Germline CDR1 reads SEHNR; CDR2 reads FQNEAQ (reference sequence). This sample was taken from a study of CXCR3-negative and CXCR3-positive naive CD8 T cells. General study findings and limits: More hydrophobic TRB CDR3s occurred in CXCR3-positive than in CXCR3-negative naive cells. Post-cryopreservation CXCR3 expression was partly diminished, and the bulk of assays employed fresh PBMCs. Similar TRBV-TRBJ gene usage was seen in naive CXCR3-negative and CXCR3-positive cells, but not in memory cells.

All TRB cDNA libraries came from 5' RACE performed with UMI labels. Each CDR3 protein gets one entry in TCRdb, which reprocessed the 5' RACE reads and gives no DNA. The sample includes 69,000 or so distinct CDR3 sequences. The sequence was collected from a human donor in good health. Some clones in this sample may be carry-over from other donors' samples. The chain links TRBV7-9 to TRBJ1-1; the TCRdb call, TRBD1, lacks DNA for checking. Material: naive CXCR3- CD8+ T cells from blood. Subset of the sample: CD45RO-CCR7+CD27+CD95- naive CD8+ T cells lacking CXCR3 (TNR3-). CDR3 amino acids: CASSPGQGRLNTEAFF.